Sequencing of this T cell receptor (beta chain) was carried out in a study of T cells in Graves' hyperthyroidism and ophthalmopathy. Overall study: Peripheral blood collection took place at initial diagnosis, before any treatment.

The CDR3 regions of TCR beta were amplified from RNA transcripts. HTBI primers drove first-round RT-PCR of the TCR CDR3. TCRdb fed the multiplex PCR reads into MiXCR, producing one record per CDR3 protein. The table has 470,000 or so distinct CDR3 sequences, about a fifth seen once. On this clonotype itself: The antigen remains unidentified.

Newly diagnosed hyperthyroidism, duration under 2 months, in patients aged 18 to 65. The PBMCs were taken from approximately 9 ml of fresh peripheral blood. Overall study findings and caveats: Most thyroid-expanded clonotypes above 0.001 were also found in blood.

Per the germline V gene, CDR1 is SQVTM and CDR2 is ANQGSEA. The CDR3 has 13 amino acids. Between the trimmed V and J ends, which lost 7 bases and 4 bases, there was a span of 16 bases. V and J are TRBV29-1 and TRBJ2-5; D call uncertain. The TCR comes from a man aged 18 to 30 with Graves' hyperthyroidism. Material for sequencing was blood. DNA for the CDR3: TGCAGCGCCATTTACAGAAGGAGAGAGACCCAGTACTTC. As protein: CSAIYRRRETQYF.